The sequence of this T cell receptor beta chain was determined in a study of T cells in Graves' hyperthyroidism and ophthalmopathy. The table lists this clonotype with many counts. Its antigen remains unknown. Diagnostic decisions used clinical symptoms, serum thyroxine and TRAb, thyroid ultrasound and orbital computed tomography. It was around 10 ml of fresh peripheral blood that supplied the PBMCs. Study-level results: Classification by a 13 V-J model distinguished ophthalmopathy from stable hyperthyroidism. Most clonotypes that expanded in the thyroid above 0.001 also showed up in blood.

V lost 2 bases to trimming and J lost 3 bases, with 16 bases between them. This CDR3 is built from 15 residues. Looked up from germline, CDR1 is DFQATT and CDR2 is SNEGSKA (reference sequence). The CDR3 regions of TCR beta were amplified from RNA transcripts. Carried out on the TCR CDR3, a first-round RT-PCR used the HTBI primer set. In TCRdb, the multiplex PCR reads were re-called with MiXCR into one record per CDR3 protein. In the table there are a few hundred thousand distinct CDR3 sequences, more than 14% of which are singletons. Sequences were obtained from blood. The J gene is TRBJ1-2, the V gene TRBV20-1; unclear D gene. The receptor comes from a woman aged 30 to 39 with Graves' ophthalmopathy. The CDR3: CSARSALPLDYGYTF. CDR3 nucleotides: TGCAGTGCTAGATCGGCACTACCCCTCGACTATGGCTACACCTTC.